This T cell receptor beta chain was profiled in a study of vaccination effects on CD4 cells after COVID-19. After expansion with viral peptide pools in the ViraFEST assay, antigen-specific CD4+ T cells were sequenced. It was after roughly 11 days of culture that CD4+ T cells were isolated. The person had a PCR-confirmed SARS-CoV-2 infection during March to December 2020. The germline gives CDR1 SNHLY, CDR2 FYNNEI. The CDR3 is 15 residues long. V shed 5 bases and J 11 bases; nucleotides not matched to a gene: 12. About this clone itself: What it binds is unknown.

Repertoires were generated with immunoSEQ multiplex PCR, while TCRdb's copy carries only in-frame clones and drops some. The repertoire holds 55,000 to 90,000 clones, roughly two thirds seen once, with around 5% in the top ten. The chain is built from TRBV2 and TRBJ2-3; 11 positions agree with TRBD2. Sample: CD4+ T cells from PBMCs cultured with HIV peptides, taken before COVID-19 vaccination. Subset reported: HIV-1 Nef peptide pool negative control/reference culture. The sequence came from a human donor who had a prior SARS-CoV-2 infection. The CDR3 reads CASSLLAGGRYGQYF. The CDR3, as DNA: TGTGCCAGCAGTCTGCTAGCGGGAGGTAGATACGGGCAGTATTTT.